The entry below gives a single TCR beta chain sequence along with its context. Its antigen is not known. The data were obtained in a study of metastatic and nonmetastatic thyroid tumors. Germline V lookup: CDR1 MNHNS, CDR2 SASEGT. This CDR3 region has 12 residues. Trimming removed 4 bases from V and 7 bases from J, with 7 bases in between. Thyroid surgery had not been preceded by any treatment in any patient. Findings and limits, study-wide: Malignant thyroid tumors reportedly exceeded benign nodules significantly in TCR beta diversity, with the difference appearing in blood and tumor.

TCRdb reprocessed the PCR reads via MiXCR. The sample includes about 18,000 clones, 20% to 25% seen only once; the top ten take approximately 15%. Sequences were obtained from tumor tissue. The V call is TRBV6-1, the J call TRBJ1-4; D may be TRBD1 (5 bases). The sequence was obtained from a female donor with papillary thyroid cancer or a benign thyroid nodule (not recorded which). Some clones in this sample may be carry-over from other donors' samples. The CDR3, as DNA: TGTGCCAGCAGTGTCGGGACTGAAAAACTGTTTTTT. Translation gives CASSVGTEKLFF.